Listed below are T cell receptor beta chains from one sample, sequenced in a study of T cell changes during pregnancy in multiple sclerosis. Using immunoSEQ multiplex PCR, the repertoire was profiled, and TCRdb retains in-frame clones only, with some absent. The table lists 76,000 or so clones, around 93% of them singletons. The input for sequencing was peripheral blood, taken in the second trimester of pregnancy. The receptors here all came from a female donor in good health, enrolled as a control in a pregnancy study. CDR3s leave out the opening cysteine and the closing phenylalanine or tryptophan. Clone size appears in some rows only: once, few, many, or a class for an expanded clone.

v_call: TRBV7-9
j_call: TRBJ1-6
clone_size: .
cdr3_aa: ASSGQGGSDSPLH

v_call: TRBV29-1
j_call: TRBJ1-1
clone_size: .
cdr3_aa: SATDRAKTEAF

v_call: TRBV5-6
j_call: TRBJ1-4
clone_size: once
cdr3_aa: ASSLAAGGREKLF

v_call: TRBV30
j_call: TRBJ2-7
clone_size: .
cdr3_aa: AWSPSDGRPPY

v_call: TRBV5-5
j_call: TRBJ1-1
clone_size: .
cdr3_aa: ASSLTVMNTEAF

v_call: TRBV7-9
j_call: TRBJ1-1
clone_size: .
cdr3_aa: ASSEPAGGVWVEAF

v_call: TRBV9
j_call: TRBJ2-1
clone_size: once
cdr3_aa: ASSEEPRGGRQF

v_call: TRBV7-2
j_call: TRBJ1-5
clone_size: .
cdr3_aa: ASSLGSQGAGQPQH

v_call: TRBV19
j_call: TRBJ1-1
clone_size: once
cdr3_aa: ASRQGGRDEAF

v_call: TRBV19
j_call: TRBJ2-5
clone_size: .
cdr3_aa: ASSIEPGQETQY

v_call: TRBV7-9
j_call: TRBJ2-7
clone_size: .
cdr3_aa: ASSFSGGSYEQY

v_call: TRBV12-5
j_call: TRBJ2-2
clone_size: once
cdr3_aa: ASGLVNKEGQGVAGELF

v_call: TRBV11-2
j_call: TRBJ1-2
clone_size: .
cdr3_aa: ASSPRSGAIYGYT

v_call: TRBV14
j_call: TRBJ1-2
clone_size: .
cdr3_aa: ASSQVDSDLLYGYT

v_call: TRBV30
j_call: TRBJ1-5
clone_size: .
cdr3_aa: AWSKGGNQPQH

v_call: TRBV15
j_call: TRBJ1-4
clone_size: .
cdr3_aa: ATSTDRNNEKLF

v_call: TRBV10-3
j_call: TRBJ2-1
clone_size: .
cdr3_aa: AISGTGNGNEQF

v_call: TRBV7-9
j_call: TRBJ1-2
clone_size: .
cdr3_aa: ASSLANGRKDGYT

v_call: TRBV27
j_call: TRBJ2-7
clone_size: .
cdr3_aa: ASSSISSYEQY

v_call: TRBV6-5
j_call: TRBJ2-7
clone_size: .
cdr3_aa: ASSRTSYDYEQY

v_call: TRBV4-2
j_call: TRBJ2-3
clone_size: .
cdr3_aa: ASSHLSGGRADTQY

v_call: TRBV29-1
j_call: TRBJ1-1
clone_size: .
cdr3_aa: SASTGGGNTEAF

v_call: TRBV4-3
j_call: TRBJ2-3
clone_size: .
cdr3_aa: ASSPQGGRSTDTQY

v_call: TRBV7-2
j_call: TRBJ1-5
clone_size: .
cdr3_aa: ASSLAGAGIHQPQH

v_call: TRBV30
j_call: TRBJ2-2
clone_size: .
cdr3_aa: AYHRDPGELF

v_call: TRBV27
j_call: TRBJ1-4
clone_size: .
cdr3_aa: ASSLSVGGNEKLF

v_call: TRBV9
j_call: TRBJ2-3
clone_size: .
cdr3_aa: ASSVVASASTDTQY

v_call: TRBV7-2
j_call: TRBJ2-7
clone_size: .
cdr3_aa: ASRGVRESYEQY

v_call: TRBV30
j_call: TRBJ1-1
clone_size: .
cdr3_aa: AWSPTGPMNTEAF

v_call: TRBV19
j_call: TRBJ1-6
clone_size: .
cdr3_aa: ASTRATSNSPLH

v_call: TRBV27
j_call: TRBJ1-2
clone_size: .
cdr3_aa: ASRPGGYGYT

v_call: TRBV19
j_call: TRBJ2-7
clone_size: .
cdr3_aa: AVGSLAGNSYEQY

v_call: TRBV2
j_call: TRBJ2-1
clone_size: .
cdr3_aa: ASEGGERYNEQF

v_call: TRBV19
j_call: TRBJ2-1
clone_size: once
cdr3_aa: ASSIVPLTLKNEQF

v_call: TRBV4-2
j_call: TRBJ2-3
clone_size: .
cdr3_aa: ASSQGGGATDTQY

v_call: TRBV7-9
j_call: TRBJ1-1
clone_size: .
cdr3_aa: ASRYLEQLNTEAF

v_call: TRBV30
j_call: TRBJ1-2
clone_size: .
cdr3_aa: AWSVAGEGGYT

v_call: TRBV7-8
j_call: TRBJ1-1
clone_size: .
cdr3_aa: ASSGAGQGLEAF

v_call: TRBV7-8
j_call: TRBJ1-5
clone_size: .
cdr3_aa: ASSIGQGSNQPQH

v_call: TRBV6-5
j_call: TRBJ1-1
clone_size: .
cdr3_aa: ASSYGTMNTEAF

v_call: TRBV7-9
j_call: TRBJ2-5
clone_size: .
cdr3_aa: ASSFQNRGLFETQY

v_call: TRBV7-8
j_call: TRBJ1-5
clone_size: .
cdr3_aa: ASSSRTGEKPQH

v_call: TRBV5-1
j_call: TRBJ2-3
clone_size: .
cdr3_aa: ATSGGGRDTQY

v_call: TRBV6-9
j_call: TRBJ1-5
clone_size: .
cdr3_aa: ASSLEAPQH

v_call: TRBV6-4
j_call: TRBJ2-2
clone_size: .
cdr3_aa: ASSVGRATGELF

v_call: TRBV30
j_call: TRBJ2-1
clone_size: few
cdr3_aa: AWSEWTSGANEQF

v_call: TRBV10-1
j_call: TRBJ1-4
clone_size: .
cdr3_aa: ASIRGDTNEKLF

v_call: TRBV5-1
j_call: TRBJ2-7
clone_size: .
cdr3_aa: ASSALQGSYEQY

v_call: TRBV6-5
j_call: TRBJ1-1
clone_size: .
cdr3_aa: ASRRQPNTEAF

v_call: TRBV5-6
j_call: TRBJ2-7
clone_size: .
cdr3_aa: ASSSLSGGGSYEQY

v_call: TRBV30
j_call: TRBJ1-2
clone_size: .
cdr3_aa: AWSPGGYGYT

v_call: TRBV2
j_call: TRBJ1-6
clone_size: .
cdr3_aa: ASSDEGARTNSPLH

v_call: TRBV4-1
j_call: TRBJ2-3
clone_size: once
cdr3_aa: ASSPRDRASTDTQY

v_call: TRBV13
j_call: TRBJ1-1
clone_size: .
cdr3_aa: ASSSTGQGVTEAF